A single sample gave rise to the 17 T cell receptor beta chains below, sequenced in a study of T-cell memory formation after mild COVID-19. TCRdb redid the calling of the 5' RACE reads with MiXCR, one entry per CDR3 protein. This table holds approximately 490,000 distinct CDR3 sequences, approximately 20% found once. Input material: PBMCs or a T cell subset sorted from them (not recorded which). Receptors originate from an adult woman who had mild COVID-19 (a few samples of this study predate the infection). Cell type and time point are not known.

V gene TRBV3-1 combines with J gene TRBJ2-1, with D possibly TRBD2 on 5 matching bases. Trimming cost V 0 bases and J 2 bases, with 11 bases left between them. Germline V gene sequence: CDR1 LGHDT, CDR2 YNNKEL (reference sequence). This CDR3 is 16 amino acids long. The CDR3, as DNA: TGTGCCAGCAGCCAAGAGGCGCCTAGCACCTACAATGAGCAGTTCTTC. It encodes CASSQEAPSTYNEQFF.

Ten or more counts support this clonotype. The rearrangement uses TRBV7-9 and TRBJ2-2; maybe TRBD2 (5 bases). CDR3 size: 14 residues. Germline CDR1 SEHNR, CDR2 FQNEAQ (reference sequence). V lost 0 bases to trimming and J lost 3 bases, with 5 bases between them. The CDR3 DNA reads as TGTGCCAGCAGCTTAGCGGGAGACACCGGGGAGCTGTTTTTT. Protein sequence: CASSLAGDTGELFF.

In its sample, this clonotype was seen a few times. This chain joins TRBV21-1 and TRBJ2-7; the table's D gene call, TRBD1, was not cross checked with the DNA. TRBV21-1 is annotated as a pseudogene. This CDR3 region has 14 residues. The chain's CDR3 is CASQGQGVSDEQYF. The DNA of the CDR3 is TGTGCCAGCCAGGGGCAAGGGGTATCGGACGAGCAGTACTTC.

This clonotype came up a few times. The rearrangement uses TRBV4-3 and TRBJ2-1; the D gene is possibly TRBD1 (6 bases). The V end lost 3 bases, the J end lost 8 bases, and 26 bases lay between the germline ends. CDR3 length equals 18 residues. Germline V CDR1 and CDR2: LGHNA, YSLEER. For the CDR3, the DNA is TGCGCCAGCAGCCAGAAGACAGGACCCCAAGATGCCGGCGATGAGCAGTTCTTC. It encodes CASSQKTGPQDAGDEQFF.

This clonotype appeared a few times. This rearrangement joins TRBV7-8 to TRBJ1-4; 7 nucleotides align to TRBD1. Germline CDR1 and CDR2: SGHVS and FQNEAQ. Trimming cost V 4 bases and J 5 bases; bases outside gene matches: 7. There are 15 residues in the CDR3. CDR3 in amino acids: CASSSNRGKNEKLFF. The CDR3 DNA reads as TGTGCCAGCAGCTCCAACAGGGGAAAGAATGAAAAACTGTTTTTT. The full variable domain, in which reference TRBV7-8 and TRBJ1-4 provide the parts outside the CDR3, is GAGVSQSPRYKVAKRGQDVALRCDPISGHVSLFWYQQALGQGPEFLTYFQNEAQLDKSGLPSDRFFAERPEGSVSTLKIQRTQQEDSAVYLCASSSNRGKNEKLFFGSGTQLSVL.

This sequence joins TRBV5-1 and TRBJ2-7; perhaps TRBD1 as D (6 bases). Trimming removed 4 bases at V and 2 bases at J, with 19 bases between. Germline V lookup: CDR1 SGHRS, CDR2 YFSETQ. This CDR3 is built from 16 residues. The CDR3 DNA reads TGCGCCAGCAGCCTATTACAGACAGGTGGGCCCTACGAGCAGTACTTC. Translating gives CASSLLQTGGPYEQYF.

This chain connects TRBV7-9 to TRBJ2-2, with D maybe TRBD1 (5 bases). This CDR3 has 14 amino acids. Trimming took off 2 bases at V and 3 bases at J, with 7 bases between the two ends. In germline, CDR1 is SEHNR, CDR2 FQNEAQ (reference sequence). The CDR3 sequence: CASSLLTDTGELFF. In DNA form, the CDR3 reads TGTGCCAGCAGCTTACTGACAGACACCGGGGAGCTGTTTTTT.

This clonotype is a singleton in its sample. The rearrangement links TRBV6-6 to TRBJ2-1, with D possibly called TRBD1 or TRBD2 (5 bases each). The V gene's germline CDR1 is MNHNY and CDR2 SVGAGI (reference sequence). The CDR3 runs to 14 residues. Trimming pared 5 bases from V and 6 bases from J, leaving 14 bases between. CDR3 amino acids: CASSHEGWTNEQFF. In DNA, the CDR3 is TGTGCCAGCAGTCATGAGGGGTGGACCAATGAGCAGTTCTTC.

This clonotype has a handful of counts. The gene calls are TRBV25-1 and TRBJ2-7; 11 bases fit TRBD1. The CDR3 is made up of 17 amino acids. V lost 2 bases and J lost 2; bases outside the gene matches: 8. The germline CDR1 and CDR2 sequences are MGHDK and SYGVNS. Here the CDR3 reads CASSEGTGTGGAYEQYF. For the CDR3, the DNA is TGTGCCAGCAGTGAAGGTACCGGGACAGGGGGGGCCTACGAGCAGTACTTC.

This chain joins TRBV12-3 or TRBV12-4 and TRBJ1-1; D perhaps matches TRBD1 (5 bases). CDR3 size: 11 residues. V gave up 4 bases and J gave up 11 bases, with 11 bases separating them. For the CDR3, the DNA is TGTGCCAGCAGTTCCGGGGGGAAGGCTTTCTTT. Protein sequence: CASSSGGKAFF.

The chain couples TRBV7-8 to TRBJ2-1; D not resolved. The CDR3 length is 14 residues. Germline V gives CDR1 SGHVS, CDR2 FQNEAQ. Trimming took off 3 bases at V and 8 bases at J, with 14 bases between the two ends. CDR3 sequence: CASSFHIGIDEQFF. CDR3 in DNA: TGTGCCAGCAGCTTCCACATAGGGATCGATGAGCAGTTCTTC.

The chain has TRBV9 and TRBJ2-7, with D possibly being TRBD2 (5 bases). There are 15 residues in the CDR3. Trimming pared 4 bases from V and 0 bases from J, leaving 14 bases between. Looked up from germline, CDR1 is SGDLS and CDR2 is YYNGEE. CDR3 nucleotide sequence: TGTGCCAGCAGCCGGGGTTCTTCGAGCTCCTACGAGCAGTACTTC. Protein product: CASSRGSSSSYEQYF.

This clonotype has just a few counts. The rearrangement links TRBV12-5 to TRBJ2-4; D is ambiguous. V was trimmed by 6 bases and J by 3 bases, leaving 15 bases between them. CDR3 length: 15 amino acids. Germline values: CDR1 LGHNT, CDR2 FRNRAP. The CDR3 DNA is TGTGCTAGTGGAACTACGATTGGGCTCAAAAACATTCAGTACTTC. Translating gives CASGTTIGLKNIQYF.

The rearrangement uses TRBV7-2 and TRBJ2-5; D is undetermined. CDR3 size: 13 residues. From germline, CDR1 is SGHTA and CDR2 FQGNSA. Trimming pared 5 bases from V and 4 bases from J, leaving 11 bases between. CDR3 amino acids: CASSTQTGETQYF. The CDR3 DNA follows: TGTGCCAGCAGCACTCAGACGGGAGAGACCCAGTACTTC.

This clonotype appeared a few times. The J gene is TRBJ1-6, the V gene TRBV7-2, with D perhaps TRBD1 (5 bases). The CDR3 length is 17 residues. Germline values: CDR1 SGHTA, CDR2 FQGNSA. Trimming shortened V by 1 base and J by 3 bases, and 13 bases separated the two germline ends. The CDR3 nucleotides are TGTGCCAGCAGCTTAGTATCAGGGTTCGACTATAATTCACCCCTCCACTTT. Translation gives CASSLVSGFDYNSPLHF.

This clonotype was seen more than once but under ten times. The chain has TRBV7-9 and TRBJ1-1; TRBD1 might be the D (5 bases). Germline V gene sequence: CDR1 SEHNR, CDR2 FQNEAQ (reference sequence). The CDR3 extends over 14 amino acids. V was clipped by 1 base and J by 6 bases, with 12 bases between them. CDR3 sequence (DNA): TGTGCCAGCAGCTTAGTGCGGGGGGATGCTGAAGCTTTCTTT. It is translated as CASSLVRGDAEAFF.

This rearrangement joins TRBV7-9 to TRBJ2-1, with 14 bases matching TRBD2. CDR1 is SEHNR, CDR2 FQNEAQ, per germline (reference sequence). Trimming removed 2 bases from V and 7 bases from J; junction bases left unmatched: 7. CDR3 length: 17 residues. The CDR3 sequence is CASSLTAGLAGVNEQFF. The CDR3, as DNA: TGTGCCAGCAGCTTAACGGCGGGACTAGCGGGGGTAAATGAGCAGTTCTTC.